This entry lists 20 T cell receptor beta chains sequenced from one sample in a study of T cells after posttransplantation cyclophosphamide. Methotrexate plus calcineurin inhibitor accompanied controls' myeloablative marrow transplants; sampling was 1 year later. Sequenced by immunoSEQ multiplex PCR; TCRdb stores in-frame clones only, minus some. Of over 20,000 clones in the sample, around 85% are singletons; the top ten hold more than 2%. The sequenced sample was PBMCs, obtained 362 days after allogeneic stem cell transplant with calcineurin inhibitor and methotrexate. The receptors were sampled from a female patient in her 30s who received an allogeneic stem cell transplant from an unrelated donor, was CMV-positive, and had acute and chronic GVHD. A subset of T cells may come from the graft donor.

The chain employs TRBV9 and TRBJ2-6, with TRBD1 as a possible D gene (6 bases). Germline CDR1 reads SGDLS; CDR2 reads YYNGEE. Trimming cost V 6 bases and J 0 bases, with 19 bases left between them. This CDR3 contains 18 residues. In DNA, the CDR3 is TGTGCCAGCACCCAGACAGGTAGGCCGTCCTCTGGGGCCAACGTCCTGACTTTC. As protein: CASTQTGRPSSGANVLTF.

This clone was seen only once. J is TRBJ2-5 and V is TRBV10-1; tentatively, D is TRBD2 (6 bases). Trimming shortened V by 2 bases and J by 4 bases, and 20 bases separated the two germline ends. Germline V gene data show CDR1 as WNHNN and CDR2 as SYGVQD (reference sequence). The CDR3 length is 17 residues. The CDR3 sequence: CASSETRGGLGVETQYF. CDR3 in DNA: TGCGCCAGCAGTGAGACTCGGGGAGGTTTGGGGGTAGAGACCCAGTACTTC.

The rearrangement links TRBV6-1 to TRBJ2-7; 11 nucleotides match TRBD1. The CDR3 consists of 15 residues. V dropped 6 bases and J dropped 7; count of bases not matched to a gene: 11. Germline CDR1 and CDR2: MNHNS and SASEGT. The CDR3 DNA reads as TGTGCCAGCAGGCCACCCGGGACAGGGGGAGAAGAGCAGTACTTC. Translating gives CASRPPGTGGEEQYF.

Notes on this clone: This same CDR3 is encoded by further DNA sequences in the sample. This CDR3 reads CASSPTSGSYNEQFF. In DNA, the CDR3 is TGTGCCAGCAGCCCCACTAGCGGTTCATACAATGAGCAGTTCTTC. The chain recombines TRBV9 with TRBJ2-1, with 8 bases lining up with TRBD2. V was clipped by 4 bases and J by 4 bases; unmatched bases: 7. Germline V CDR1 and CDR2: SGDLS, YYNGEE. The CDR3 runs 15 residues. Full variable domain (rest looked up from reference TRBV9 and TRBJ2-1): DSGVTQTPKHLITATGQRVTLRCSPRSGDLSVYWYQQSLDQGLQFLIQYYNGEERAKGNILERFSAQQFPDLHSELNLSSLELGDSALYFCASSPTSGSYNEQFFGPGTRLTVL.

This clone was detected only once. This chain joins TRBV7-9 and TRBJ2-7; D gene ambiguous. The germline CDR1 and CDR2 sequences are SEHNR and FQNEAQ (reference sequence). Trimming pared 2 bases from V and 3 bases from J, leaving 2 bases between. The CDR3 length is 11 residues. CDR3 sequence (DNA): TGTGCCAGCAGCTTACTCTACGAGCAGTACTTC. This sequence encodes CASSLLYEQYF.

The V gene is TRBV16, the J gene TRBJ2-1, with 11 bases that match TRBD1. This CDR3 has 16 amino acids. V shed 4 bases and J 5 bases; nucleotides not matched to a gene: 7. Per the germline V gene, CDR1 is KGHSY and CDR2 is FQNENV. CDR3 DNA: TGTGCCAGCAGCCCCTTTGGACAGGGGGCGCACAATGAGCAGTTCTTC. Residues: CASSPFGQGAHNEQFF. Combining the CDR3 with reference TRBV16 and TRBJ2-1 gives the whole variable domain GEEVAQTPKHLVRGEGQKAKLYCAPIKGHSYVFWYQQVLKNEFKFLISFQNENVFDETGMPKERFSAKCLPNSPCSLEIQATKLEDSAVYFCASSPFGQGAHNEQFFGPGTRLTVL.

This chain links TRBV19 with TRBJ1-1; D not resolved. CDR3 length equals 13 residues. V was shortened by 7 bases and J by 3 bases, with 12 bases between the two germline ends. The germline V gene has CDR1 LNHDA and CDR2 SQIVND (reference sequence). CDR3 DNA: TGTGCCAGTAATTTCCGGAGAGACACTGAAGCTTTCTTT. Residues: CASNFRRDTEAFF.

This sequence joins TRBV4-1 and TRBJ2-5, with D possibly matching TRBD1 (6 bases). Germline lookup yields CDR1 MGHRA and CDR2 YSYEKL. This CDR3 region has 15 residues. Trimming removed 0 bases at V and 2 bases at J, with 10 bases between. CDR3 loop: CASSQDETGQETQYF. The CDR3 bases are TGCGCCAGCAGCCAAGACGAAACAGGGCAAGAGACCCAGTACTTC.

The chain joins TRBV19 to TRBJ1-3, with 7 nucleotides matching TRBD1. The CDR3 runs to 15 residues. Germline V lookup: CDR1 LNHDA, CDR2 SQIVND (reference sequence). J was trimmed by 0 bases and V by 2 bases; bases with no gene match: 1. CDR3: CASSITGASGNTIYF. CDR3 DNA: TGTGCCAGTAGTATAACAGGGGCCTCTGGAAACACCATATATTTT.

The J gene is TRBJ2-1, the V gene TRBV28; 7 bases agree with TRBD1. CDR3 size: 15 residues. Germline V gene data show CDR1 as MDHEN and CDR2 as SYDVKM. Germline trimming cut 5 bases from V and 5 bases from J; bases unmatched to any gene: 9. The CDR3 region has the DNA TGTGCCAGCAGTGTACAGGGGCCCCTGGACAATGAGCAGTTCTTC. This gives the protein CASSVQGPLDNEQFF.

The V gene is TRBV27, the J gene TRBJ2-2, with TRBD2 identical over 8 bases. CDR1 and CDR2 from the germline V gene are MNHEY and SMNVEV (reference sequence). Trimming at V came to 6 bases and at J to 1 base, leaving 10 bases not matched to a gene. CDR3 size: 17 residues. CDR3 coding DNA: TGTGCCAGCAGACGCACATCCGGGACTAGGAACACCGGGGAGCTGTTTTTT. Translation: CASRRTSGTRNTGELFF.

The rearrangement links TRBV13 to TRBJ2-3; D gene uncertain. Germline assignment: CDR1 PRHDT and CDR2 FYEKMQ (reference sequence). Trimming removed 5 bases from V and 4 bases from J, with 19 bases in between. The CDR3 totals 16 residues. The CDR3 region is CASSPSGSSRPDTQYF. The CDR3 coding sequence is TGTGCCAGCAGCCCCTCCGGGTCCTCGAGACCAGATACGCAGTATTTT.

This clone occurred a few times. The chain uses TRBV6-6 and TRBJ1-5; D perhaps matches TRBD1 (6 bases). Per the germline V gene, CDR1 is MNHNY and CDR2 is SVGAGI (reference sequence). The CDR3 consists of 14 residues. CDR3 coding DNA: TGTGCGATCGGGACACAGTATAGCAATCAGCCCCAGCATTTT. Translated, it gives CAIGTQYSNQPQHF.

The chain links TRBV7-2 to TRBJ2-5, with TRBD2 identical over 11 bases. Unmatched junction bases numbered 4, after V lost 6 bases and J lost 4 bases. The CDR3 consists of 14 residues. Germline CDR1 SGHTA, CDR2 FQGNSA. Here the CDR3 DNA reads TGTGCCAGCAGACTAGCGGGAGCGACAGAGACCCAGTACTTC. Protein product: CASRLAGATETQYF.

The gene calls are TRBV6-5 and TRBJ2-1; D is possibly TRBD2 (5 bases). The CDR3 length is 14 residues. Looked up from germline, CDR1 is MNHEY and CDR2 is SVGAGI. V was clipped by 6 bases and J by 1 base, with 10 bases between them. The CDR3 bases are TGTGCCAGCAGCCCCACTAGTTCCTACAATGAGCAGTTCTTC. Its protein is CASSPTSSYNEQFF.

CDR3 in amino acids: CAWSAPRERGVSYNEQFF. The DNA of the CDR3 is TGTGCCTGGAGTGCCCCCCGGGAGCGGGGGGTCTCCTACAATGAGCAGTTCTTC. The chain couples TRBV30 to TRBJ2-1, with 9 bases that match TRBD2. CDR1 is GTSNPN and CDR2 is SVGIG in the germline V gene (reference sequence). Trimming at V came to 1 base and at J to 0 bases, leaving 10 bases not matched to a gene. This CDR3 region has 18 residues.

The rearrangement joins TRBV11-2 to TRBJ1-2; D possibly corresponds to TRBD1 (5 bases). The CDR3 contains 14 residues. V gave up 4 bases and J gave up 8 bases, with 17 bases separating them. Germline-derived CDR1 and CDR2 are SGHAT and FQNNGV. CDR3 region: CASSSLGRRDGYTF. CDR3 in DNA: TGTGCCAGCAGCTCCCTCGGACGGAGGGACGGCTACACCTTC. Using reference TRBV11-2 and TRBJ1-2 for the parts outside the CDR3, the full variable domain is EAGVAQSPRYKIIEKRQSVAFWCNPISGHATLYWYQQILGQGPKLLIQFQNNGVVDDSQLPKDRFSAERLKGVDSTLKIQPAKLEDSAVYLCASSSLGRRDGYTFGSGTRLTVV.

The V and J genes are TRBV2 and TRBJ2-2; possible D gene TRBD1, 5 bases. Trimming cost V 6 bases and J 6 bases, with 14 bases left between them. This CDR3 region has 14 residues. CDR1 and CDR2 (germline): SNHLY, FYNNEI. The CDR3 DNA sequence: TGTGCCAGCAGGTTCAGGGATGTTGCCGGGGAGCTGTTTTTT. This codes for CASRFRDVAGELFF.

This CDR3 reads CASIPLGNEQFF. The CDR3 nucleotides are TGTGCCAGCATCCCCCTAGGAAATGAGCAGTTCTTC. The V gene is TRBV2, the J gene TRBJ2-1, with D unresolved. Germline-derived CDR1 and CDR2 are SNHLY and FYNNEI. The length of the CDR3 is 12 residues. With 7 bases removed from V and 7 bases from J, the gap between germline ends came to 11 bases.

The V gene is TRBV7-8, the J gene TRBJ1-4; D not resolved. This CDR3 comprises 12 residues. Between the trimmed V and J ends, which lost 5 bases and 5 bases, there was a span of 6 bases. The germline CDR1 and CDR2 sequences are SGHVS and FQNEAQ. The CDR3 is CASSRANEKLFF. DNA for the CDR3: TGTGCCAGCAGCCGCGCCAATGAAAAACTGTTTTTT.